The clone carrying this T cell receptor (beta chain) appeared many times. The antigen is undetermined. The sample belongs to a study of T cells in Graves' hyperthyroidism and ophthalmopathy. Study-wide context: At the time of initial diagnosis and before any treatment, peripheral blood was collected. Overall study findings and caveats: Appearing also in blood were most of the thyroid clonotypes expanded above 0.001.

Recently diagnosed hyperthyroidism of less than 2 months' duration affected patients aged 18 to 65. Amplification yielded TCR beta CDR3 regions, with RNA transcripts as the source. Initially, a first-round RT-PCR of the TCR CDR3 employed the HTBI primer set. TCRdb re-called the multiplex PCR reads through MiXCR, storing one row per CDR3 protein. Of 550,000 to 600,000 distinct CDR3 sequences listed, approximately 16% are singletons. After removal of 7 bases from V and 5 bases from J, the junction contained 13 bases not matched to a gene. The CDR3 totals 16 residues. Sequencing used blood. The clonotype originates from a woman between 18 and 29 years old with Graves' hyperthyroidism. The chain is built from TRBV12-3 or TRBV12-4 and TRBJ2-3; TRBD1 agrees at 9 bases. The CDR3 bases are TGTGCCAGCACCAAGTGGGGGACAGGGTATCAAGATACGCAGTATTTT. Translation: CASTKWGTGYQDTQYF.